This TCR beta chain was recorded in a study of blood T cell repertoires in COVID-19. In the study overall: Acute and convalescent COVID-19 specimens originated in the United States, Italy and Spain. T cells, B-cell-depleted T cells, or PBMCs supplied cDNA or gDNA.

Germline V CDR1 and CDR2: SNHLY, FYNNEI. The CDR3 sequence is 12 residues long. Trimming removed 5 bases from V and 16 bases from J; junction bases left unmatched: 8. The authors' processing: Counts of nucleated cells, estimated from reference gene primer amplification, were obtained. TCRdb's copy holds only in-frame clones and misses some; the assay was immunoSEQ multiplex PCR. D and trimming were read from the DNA, whereas the V and J calls and clone size are those reported in that table. Of about 300,000 clones in the sample, roughly four fifths were seen once. This receptor was taken from a woman aged 50 to 65 who had recovered from COVID-19. The sample was peripheral blood. V and J are TRBV2 and TRBJ2-1; TRBD2 matches at 10 bases. The CDR3 bases are TGTGCCAGCAGTCAAAGCGGGAGGGGCGGTTTCTTC. It specifies CASSQSGRGGFF.